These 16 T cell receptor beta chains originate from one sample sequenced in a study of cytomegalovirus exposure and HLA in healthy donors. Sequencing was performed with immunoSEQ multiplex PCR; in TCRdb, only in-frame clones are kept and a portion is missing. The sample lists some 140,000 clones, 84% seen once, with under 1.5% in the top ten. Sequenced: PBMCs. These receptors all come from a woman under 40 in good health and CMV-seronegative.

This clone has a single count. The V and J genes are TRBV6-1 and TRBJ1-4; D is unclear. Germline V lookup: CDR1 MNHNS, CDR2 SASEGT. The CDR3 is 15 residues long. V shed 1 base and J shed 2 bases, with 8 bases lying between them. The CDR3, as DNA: TGTGCCAGCAGTGAAGGGCCGGAGACTAATGAAAAACTGTTTTTT. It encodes CASSEGPETNEKLFF.

Here the CDR3 DNA reads TGTGCCAGCTCAGGGGCGGGGGGATACACCGGGGAGCTGTTTTTT. Amino acid sequence: CASSGAGGYTGELFF. The gene calls are TRBV9 and TRBJ2-2; 8 bases match TRBD2. The J segment lost 3 bases and the V segment lost 7 bases, leaving 8 bases of the junction unmatched. This CDR3 region has 15 residues. Germline lookup yields CDR1 SGDLS and CDR2 YYNGEE.

CDR3 in amino acids: CASSSRVSGEGQPQHF. CDR3 nucleotides: TGTGCCAGCAGTTCGCGGGTCAGTGGCGAAGGTCAGCCCCAGCATTTT. This chain connects TRBV6-6 to TRBJ1-5; D is uncertain. V was trimmed by 4 bases and J by 6 bases, leaving 19 bases between them. The germline gives CDR1 MNHNY, CDR2 SVGAGI (reference sequence). There are 16 residues in the CDR3.

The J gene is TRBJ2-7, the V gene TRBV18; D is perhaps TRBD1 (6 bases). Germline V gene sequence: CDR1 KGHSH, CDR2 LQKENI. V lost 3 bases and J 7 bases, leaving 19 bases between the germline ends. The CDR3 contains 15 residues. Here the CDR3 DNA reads TGTGCCAGCTCACCCTCCGACCCGGGAACAGGGGAGCAGTACTTC. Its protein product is CASSPSDPGTGEQYF.

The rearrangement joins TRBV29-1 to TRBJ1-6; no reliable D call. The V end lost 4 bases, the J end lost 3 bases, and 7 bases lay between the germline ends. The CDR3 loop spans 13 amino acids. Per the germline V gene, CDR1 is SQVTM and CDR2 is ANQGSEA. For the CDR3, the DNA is TGCAGCGTTGGAGACTTCTATAATTCACCCCTCCACTTT. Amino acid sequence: CSVGDFYNSPLHF.

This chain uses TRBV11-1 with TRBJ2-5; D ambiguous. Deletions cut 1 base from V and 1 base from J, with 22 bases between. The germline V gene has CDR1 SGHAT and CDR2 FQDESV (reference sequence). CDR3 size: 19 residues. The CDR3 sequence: CASSLVAFSAEPGQETQYF. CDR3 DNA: TGTGCCAGCAGCTTAGTTGCTTTTTCTGCAGAACCGGGCCAAGAGACCCAGTACTTC. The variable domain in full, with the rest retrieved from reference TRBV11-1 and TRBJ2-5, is EAEVAQSPRYKITEKSQAVAFWCDPISGHATLYWYRQILGQGPELLVQFQDESVVDDSQLPKDRFSAERLKGVDSTLKIQPAELGDSAMYLCASSLVAFSAEPGQETQYFGPGTRLLVL.

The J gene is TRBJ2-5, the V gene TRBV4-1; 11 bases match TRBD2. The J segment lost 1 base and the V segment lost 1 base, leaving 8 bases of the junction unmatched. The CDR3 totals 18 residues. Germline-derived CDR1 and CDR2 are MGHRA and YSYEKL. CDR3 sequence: CASSQVNLGLAAQETQYF. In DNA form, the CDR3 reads TGCGCCAGCAGCCAAGTAAATTTGGGACTAGCGGCCCAAGAGACCCAGTACTTC.

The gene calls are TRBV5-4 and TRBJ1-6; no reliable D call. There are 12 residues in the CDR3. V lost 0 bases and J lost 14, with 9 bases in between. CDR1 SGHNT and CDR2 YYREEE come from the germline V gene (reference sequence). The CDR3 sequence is CASSLGGFALHF. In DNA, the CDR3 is TGTGCCAGCAGCTTGGGAGGGTTCGCCCTCCACTTT.

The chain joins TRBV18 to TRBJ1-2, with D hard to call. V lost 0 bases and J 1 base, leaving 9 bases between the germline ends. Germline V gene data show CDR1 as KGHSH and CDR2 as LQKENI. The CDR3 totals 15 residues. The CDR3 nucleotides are TGTGCCAGCTCACCACCAGAGATCCATAACTATGGCTACACCTTC. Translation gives CASSPPEIHNYGYTF.

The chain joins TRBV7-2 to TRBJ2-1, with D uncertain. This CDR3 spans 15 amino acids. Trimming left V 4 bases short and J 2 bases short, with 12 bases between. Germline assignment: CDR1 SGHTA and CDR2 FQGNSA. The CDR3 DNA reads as TGTGCCAGCAGCTCGCGCTCTTCGACCTACAATGAGCAGTTCTTC. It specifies CASSSRSSTYNEQFF.

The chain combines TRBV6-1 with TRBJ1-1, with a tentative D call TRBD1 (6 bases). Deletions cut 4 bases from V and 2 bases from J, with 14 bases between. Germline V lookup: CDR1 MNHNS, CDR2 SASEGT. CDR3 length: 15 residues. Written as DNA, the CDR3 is TGTGCCAGCAGTGGCGGATACAGGGCTAACACTGAAGCTTTCTTT. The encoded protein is CASSGGYRANTEAFF.

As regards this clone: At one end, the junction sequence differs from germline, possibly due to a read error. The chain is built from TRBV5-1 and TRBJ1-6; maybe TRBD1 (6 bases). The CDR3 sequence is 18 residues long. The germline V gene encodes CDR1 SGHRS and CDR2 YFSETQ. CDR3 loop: CASSLAFTPGTNNSPLHF. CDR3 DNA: TGCGCCAGCAGCTTGGCCTTTACCCCCGGGACAAATAACTCACCCCTCCACTTT.

The CDR3 nucleotides read TGTGCCAGCCATACCTTCGGGGGGGGTATTGAAACTAATGAAAAACTGTTTTTT. Protein sequence: CASHTFGGGIETNEKLFF. J is TRBJ1-4 and V is TRBV19; weak D call: TRBD1 (5 bases). The germline gives CDR1 LNHDA, CDR2 SQIVND (reference sequence). The CDR3 is 18 residues long. V lost 9 bases and J 1 base, leaving 24 bases between the germline ends.

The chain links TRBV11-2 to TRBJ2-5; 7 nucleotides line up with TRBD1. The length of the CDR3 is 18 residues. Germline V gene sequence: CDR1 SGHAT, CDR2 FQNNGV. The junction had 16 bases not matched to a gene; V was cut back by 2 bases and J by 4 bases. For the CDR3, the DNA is TGTGCCAGCAGCTTAAGGCTGCAACTAGTGGGACAGACAGAGACCCAGTACTTC. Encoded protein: CASSLRLQLVGQTETQYF.

The CDR3 spells CASSWDNYEQYF. DNA for the CDR3: TGTGCCAGCAGCTGGGACAACTACGAGCAGTACTTC. The gene calls are TRBV7-8 and TRBJ2-7, with D possibly being TRBD1 (6 bases). The ends were cut back, 4 bases at V and 3 bases at J, with 7 bases in the middle. Germline assignment: CDR1 SGHVS and CDR2 FQNEAQ. The CDR3 is made up of 12 amino acids.

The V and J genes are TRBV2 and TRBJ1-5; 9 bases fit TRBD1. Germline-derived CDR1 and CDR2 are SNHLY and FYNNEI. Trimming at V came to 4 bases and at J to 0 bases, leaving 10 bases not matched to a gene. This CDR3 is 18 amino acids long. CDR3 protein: CASSAGTGHGYSNQPQHF. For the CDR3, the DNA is TGTGCCAGCAGTGCCGGGACAGGGCACGGTTATAGCAATCAGCCCCAGCATTTT.